The clone carrying this T cell receptor (beta chain) was recorded many times. What it binds is unknown. The CDR3 has 13 amino acids. Trimming shortened V by 2 bases and J by 4 bases, and 6 bases separated the two germline ends. This record belongs to a study of naive and memory T cell subsets. Study-level points and caveats: This RNA-based method may be sensitive to activation-related transcript changes.

Ligated cDNA underwent four rounds of PCR with nested alpha and beta constant region primers and SP2. Via MiXCR, TCRdb re-called the 5' RACE reads, giving one row per CDR3 protein. The table has 58,000 or so distinct CDR3 sequences, around 8% seen once. An oligonucleotide containing a UMI was ligated to the 3' end of TCR cDNA. The sequence derives from a female donor in good health. The V and J genes are TRBV12-3 or TRBV12-4 and TRBJ1-5; no clear D gene. The CDR3 bases are TGTGCCAGCAGTTTAATTCGGAATCAGCCCCAGCATTTT. It is translated as CASSLIRNQPQHF.